The 25 T cell receptor beta chains given below trace back to one sample, sequenced in a study of blood T cell repertoires in COVID-19. Using immunoSEQ multiplex PCR, the repertoire was profiled, and TCRdb retains in-frame clones only, with some absent. The sample holds 130,000 or so clones, around 83% seen once. The sequenced sample was peripheral blood. Receptors originate from an elderly man with active or convalescent COVID-19.

The chain has TRBV5-1 and TRBJ1-2; 8 nucleotides line up with TRBD1. After removal of 5 bases from V and 4 bases from J, the junction contained 10 bases not matched to a gene. This CDR3 has 15 amino acids. From germline, CDR1 is SGHRS and CDR2 YFSETQ. The CDR3 sequence is CASRPSPGGGYGYTF. The CDR3 DNA reads as TGCGCCAGCAGGCCATCCCCAGGGGGCGGCTATGGCTACACCTTC.

The V call is TRBV2, the J call TRBJ1-2; a possible D gene is TRBD1 (6 bases). The V end was cut by 5 bases, the J end by 3 bases, with 13 bases between. Germline V gene lookup returns CDR1 SNHLY and CDR2 FYNNEI. CDR3 length equals 14 residues. The CDR3 bases are TGTGCCAGCAGTAGGGACACTTCCTACTATGGCTACACCTTC. Its protein is CASSRDTSYYGYTF. Variable domain in full (rest from reference TRBV2 and TRBJ1-2): EPEVTQTPSHQVTQMGQEVILRCVPISNHLYFYWYRQILGQKVEFLVSFYNNEISEKSEIFDDQFSVERPDGSNFTLKIRSTKLEDSAMYFCASSRDTSYYGYTFGSGTRLTVV.

Written as DNA, the CDR3 is TGTGCCAGCAGCTTAAGGGAGGGGCTAGAGCAGTACTTC. It is translated as CASSLREGLEQYF. The genes are TRBV7-3 and TRBJ2-7; TRBD2 matches 7 bases. Germline lookup yields CDR1 SGHTA and CDR2 FQGTGA. V dropped 1 base and J dropped 7; count of bases not matched to a gene: 4. There are 13 residues in the CDR3.

This chain links TRBV7-6 with TRBJ2-5, with 12 nucleotides matching TRBD1. V shed 5 bases, J shed 4 bases, and the junction held 8 bases outside the gene matches. The CDR3 runs to 16 residues. From germline, CDR1 is SGHVS and CDR2 FNYEAQ. CDR3 sequence: CASSGEGTGGRETQYF. DNA for the CDR3: TGTGCCAGCAGCGGGGAAGGGACAGGGGGCCGAGAGACCCAGTACTTC.

The chain is built from TRBV27 and TRBJ1-2; TRBD1 aligns across 9 bases. Germline values: CDR1 MNHEY, CDR2 SMNVEV (reference sequence). Trimming removed 3 bases from V and 2 bases from J; junction bases left unmatched: 4. The CDR3 runs 15 residues. In DNA, the CDR3 is TGTGCCAGCAGTTTTTCCGGGACAGGGAACTATGGCTACACCTTC. It yields the protein CASSFSGTGNYGYTF.

This chain connects TRBV11-2 to TRBJ2-5, with 8 bases identical to TRBD2. Germline lookup yields CDR1 SGHAT and CDR2 FQNNGV. This CDR3 has 17 residues. The V segment lost 0 bases and the J segment 5 bases; nucleotides outside the gene matches: 11. The CDR3 DNA is TGTGCCAGCAGCTTAGAGGCGGCTCCGGGGGGGCGGGAGACCCAGTACTTC. Protein sequence: CASSLEAAPGGRETQYF.

The chain combines TRBV30 with TRBJ1-4; the D gene is possibly TRBD1 (5 bases). V lost 5 bases and J lost 5, with 12 bases in between. The germline CDR1 and CDR2 sequences are GTSNPN and SVGIG (reference sequence). CDR3 length: 13 amino acids. In DNA, the CDR3 is TGTGCCTGGTACTGGCGGGACAATGAAAAACTGTTTTTT. It translates to CAWYWRDNEKLFF. Supplemented by reference TRBV30 and TRBJ1-4, the full variable domain reads SQTIHQWPATLVQPVGSPLSLECTVEGTSNPNLYWYRQAAGRGLQLLFYSVGIGQISSEVPQNLSASRPQDRQFILSSKKLLLSDSGFYLCAWYWRDNEKLFFGSGTQLSVL.

The J gene is TRBJ1-4, the V gene TRBV7-8; possible D gene TRBD1, 5 bases. Trimming stripped 4 bases from V and 7 bases from J, with 22 bases between. Germline-derived CDR1 and CDR2 are SGHVS and FQNEAQ. The CDR3 is 17 residues long. The CDR3 sequence is CASSSNMGGGRAEKLFF. In DNA form, the CDR3 reads TGTGCCAGCAGCTCCAATATGGGGGGAGGGAGGGCTGAAAAACTGTTTTTT.

There are a few counts of this clone. The chain has TRBV5-1 and TRBJ1-4; 7 bases are a match to TRBD1. The CDR3 runs 15 residues. The trim removed 0 bases at V and 5 bases at J, leaving 4 bases unmatched. The V gene's germline CDR1 is SGHRS and CDR2 YFSETQ. CDR3 residues: CASSLEGAPNEKLFF. DNA for the CDR3: TGCGCCAGCAGCTTGGAGGGGGCCCCAAATGAAAAACTGTTTTTT.

The chain couples TRBV5-5 to TRBJ1-1, with D possibly matching TRBD1 (6 bases). Trimming removed 5 bases from V and 11 bases from J, with 25 bases in between. The CDR3 is 15 amino acids. Germline CDR1 is SGHKS and CDR2 is YYEKEE (reference sequence). The CDR3 bases are TGTGCCAGCAGTTCGGAAGGGGGGGCCGGGCTGAACGCTTTCTTT. Protein sequence: CASSSEGGAGLNAFF.

The V call is TRBV12-5, the J call TRBJ2-1; the D gene is possibly TRBD2 (6 bases). Germline loops: CDR1 LGHNT, CDR2 FRNRAP. Trimming removed 1 base at V and 4 bases at J, with 17 bases between. The CDR3 totals 17 residues. CDR3 sequence (DNA): TGTGCTAGTGGTTTGGGTTTGGTAGCGGAGGGTTACAATGAGCAGTTCTTC. Amino acids: CASGLGLVAEGYNEQFF.

This clone occurred once. This chain links TRBV24-1 with TRBJ2-5; D might be TRBD2 (5 bases). Trimming removed 5 bases at V and 2 bases at J, with 8 bases between. Germline V gene data show CDR1 as KGHDR and CDR2 as SFDVKD. There are 13 residues in the CDR3. The CDR3 is CATSVPGQETQYF. CDR3 coding DNA: TGTGCCACCAGTGTCCCGGGACAAGAGACCCAGTACTTC.

This sequence joins TRBV6-6 and TRBJ2-7, with D tentatively TRBD1 (6 bases). Germline V gene lookup returns CDR1 MNHNY and CDR2 SVGAGI (reference sequence). The CDR3 contains 13 residues. V lost 6 bases and J 3 bases, leaving 12 bases between the germline ends. DNA for the CDR3: TGTGCCAGCAGGGGGGACACTTACTACGAGCAGTACTTC. This codes for CASRGDTYYEQYF.

The chain carries TRBV9 and TRBJ2-7; 12 bases match TRBD2. The ends lost 6 bases at V and 6 bases at J; junction bases unmatched: 7. The germline V gene has CDR1 SGDLS and CDR2 YYNGEE. CDR3 size: 14 residues. The CDR3 sequence is CASTVGLAGTEQYF. The CDR3 bases are TGTGCCAGCACCGTGGGACTAGCGGGTACCGAGCAGTACTTC. The entire variable domain, with the rest obtained from reference TRBV9 and TRBJ2-7, is as follows: DSGVTQTPKHLITATGQRVTLRCSPRSGDLSVYWYQQSLDQGLQFLIQYYNGEERAKGNILERFSAQQFPDLHSELNLSSLELGDSALYFCASTVGLAGTEQYFGPGTRLTVT.

The gene calls are TRBV9 and TRBJ2-7; 8 bases line up with TRBD1. The CDR3 has 14 amino acids. The junction had 3 bases not matched to a gene; V was cut back by 3 bases and J by 1 base. CDR1 is SGDLS, CDR2 YYNGEE, per germline. The CDR3 sequence is CASSARDRSYEQYF. As DNA, the CDR3 is TGTGCCAGCAGCGCCCGGGACAGGTCCTACGAGCAGTACTTC.

This clone occurred many times. The chain links TRBV6-5 to TRBJ2-4, with TRBD1 as a possible D gene (5 bases). V was pared by 5 bases and J by 3 bases, with 14 bases between. The V gene's germline CDR1 is MNHEY and CDR2 SVGAGI. The CDR3 is made up of 15 amino acids. The CDR3 reads CASSQQVLGKNIQYF. CDR3 DNA sequence: TGTGCCAGCAGTCAACAGGTCTTGGGCAAAAACATTCAGTACTTC.

The chain recombines TRBV5-1 with TRBJ2-4, with TRBD1 matching over 7 bases. There are 13 residues in the CDR3. After removal of 5 bases from V and 5 bases from J, the junction contained 4 bases not matched to a gene. Germline values: CDR1 SGHRS, CDR2 YFSETQ. CDR3 DNA sequence: TGCGCCAGCAGGCCCGGGACAGAAAACATTCAGTACTTC. As protein: CASRPGTENIQYF.

This chain connects TRBV7-2 to TRBJ2-2; D perhaps matches TRBD1 (5 bases). Between the trimmed V and J ends, which lost 5 bases and 5 bases, there was a span of 18 bases. The CDR3 is 16 residues long. Germline V gene sequence: CDR1 SGHTA, CDR2 FQGNSA. The CDR3 DNA is TGTGCCAGCAGCCTAACAAGGGGTGCGAGGACCGGGGAGCTGTTTTTT. Amino acid sequence: CASSLTRGARTGELFF. Using reference TRBV7-2 and TRBJ2-2 for the parts outside the CDR3, the full variable domain is GAGVSQSPSNKVTEKGKDVELRCDPISGHTALYWYRQSLGQGLEFLIYFQGNSAPDKSGLPSDRFSAERTGGSVSTLTIQRTQQEDSAVYLCASSLTRGARTGELFFGEGSRLTVL.

The CDR3 DNA reads TGTGCCATCAGTGAGTCGATTTCCGGGACTAGATACGAGCAGTACTTC. Residues: CAISESISGTRYEQYF. The rearrangement joins TRBV10-3 to TRBJ2-7, with 8 bases matching TRBD2. The V gene's germline CDR1 is ENHRY and CDR2 SYGVKD. V shed 0 bases, J shed 4 bases, and the junction held 8 bases outside the gene matches. The CDR3 runs 16 residues.

This clone was observed a handful of times. The V and J genes are TRBV6-4 and TRBJ2-3, with 9 positions matching TRBD2. Germline V gene data show CDR1 as MRHNA and CDR2 as SNTAGT. The CDR3 spans 16 residues. V was clipped by 2 bases and J by 0 bases; unmatched bases: 3. The CDR3 bases are TGTGCCAGCAGTGACAGCGGGGGGCAAAGCACAGATACGCAGTATTTT. As protein: CASSDSGGQSTDTQYF.

This rearrangement joins TRBV28 to TRBJ1-4, with D uncertain. The CDR3 consists of 14 residues. With 5 bases removed from V and 1 base from J, the gap between germline ends came to 8 bases. Germline lookup yields CDR1 MDHEN and CDR2 SYDVKM. CDR3 amino acids: CASSPPGTNEKLFF. The CDR3 DNA sequence: TGTGCCAGCAGTCCTCCAGGAACTAATGAAAAACTGTTTTTT.

The chain carries TRBV7-3 and TRBJ1-3; TRBD1 matches at 7 bases. The CDR3 length is 16 residues. Trimming took 5 bases from V and 0 from J; bases not matched to a gene: 7. CDR1 is SGHTA, CDR2 FQGTGA, per germline. The CDR3 nucleotides are TGTGCCAGCAGCCCAGGAGGGACAGCCTCTGGAAACACCATATATTTT. It is translated as CASSPGGTASGNTIYF. Together with reference TRBV7-3 and TRBJ1-3, the CDR3 gives the full variable domain: GAGVSQTPSNKVTEKGKYVELRCDPISGHTALYWYRQSLGQGPEFLIYFQGTGAADDSGLPNDRFFAVRPEGSVSTLKIQRTERGDSAVYLCASSPGGTASGNTIYFGEGSWLTVV.

The rearrangement joins TRBV2 to TRBJ1-1; 7 bases agree with TRBD1. Germline V lookup: CDR1 SNHLY, CDR2 FYNNEI. This CDR3 region has 12 residues. Trimming removed 6 bases from V and 5 bases from J; junction bases left unmatched: 3. The CDR3, as DNA: TGTGCCAGCAGCGAACAGGGGACTGAAGCTTTCTTT. Protein: CASSEQGTEAFF.

CDR3 coding DNA: TGTGCCAGCAGCCCTGGGACAGGGAACAATGAGCAGTTCTTC. Protein: CASSPGTGNNEQFF. This chain links TRBV7-8 with TRBJ2-1; 9 positions agree with TRBD1. The CDR3 spans 14 residues. The germline gives CDR1 SGHVS, CDR2 FQNEAQ. V gave up 5 bases and J gave up 5 bases; unmatched junction bases: 4. The full variable domain, rest sourced from reference TRBV7-8 and TRBJ2-1, is GAGVSQSPRYKVAKRGQDVALRCDPISGHVSLFWYQQALGQGPEFLTYFQNEAQLDKSGLPSDRFFAERPEGSVSTLKIQRTQQEDSAVYLCASSPGTGNNEQFFGPGTRLTVL.

The chain carries TRBV28 and TRBJ2-1, with D unclear. The CDR3 spans 14 residues. Germline V gene data show CDR1 as MDHEN and CDR2 as SYDVKM. Trimming removed 2 bases from V and 6 bases from J, with 11 bases in between. This CDR3 is CASSLGQIGNEQFF. CDR3 DNA sequence: TGTGCCAGCAGTTTAGGCCAAATTGGCAATGAGCAGTTCTTC.